The clone carrying this TCR beta chain was observed once. Source study methods: Estimates of nucleated cell counts were drawn from the amplification of reference gene primers. Method: immunoSEQ multiplex PCR; TCRdb's copy keeps in-frame clones and lacks some. For V, J and clone size, that table is used; D and trimming come from the DNA. Among under 170,000 clones listed, more than 80% were seen once. CDR3 length: 12 residues. Trimming removed 3 bases from V and 6 bases from J, with 3 bases in between. CDR1 is LNHNV, CDR2 YYDKDF, per germline (reference sequence). The data belong to a study of blood T cell repertoires in COVID-19. Study-level information: Samples taken during acute and convalescent COVID-19 were collected in the United States, Italy and Spain. PBMCs, B-cell-depleted T cells, or T cells were the source of the cDNA or gDNA that made up the material.

Sequenced material: peripheral blood. The TCR comes from a man in his 70s with acute or convalescent COVID-19. The genes are TRBV15 and TRBJ1-6; D is unresolved. The CDR3 region is CATSSVNSPLHF. In DNA form, the CDR3 reads TGTGCCACCAGCAGCGTTAATTCACCCCTCCACTTT.